The clone carrying this T cell receptor beta chain was observed a handful of times. Its antigen is still unknown. This sample was included in a study of CD8+CD57+ T cells in acquired aplastic anemia. Study overall: Quantities of DNA derived from sorted CD4+ and CD8+ cells averaged about 3.2 ug.

Genomic DNA provided the template from which TCR beta VDJ and CDR3 profiles were obtained. Each CDR3 protein is one row after TCRdb ran MiXCR on the reads. The sample carries 200,000 or so distinct CDR3 sequences, around half recorded once. Study-wide points: The number of CD8+ CDR3 sequences shared by patients and controls was approximately 30. Controls did not differ significantly from patients in CD8+ Simpson's diversity.

CDR3 length equals 13 residues. CDR1 and CDR2 (germline): DFQATT, SNEGSKA (reference sequence). Trimming stripped 2 bases from V and 5 bases from J, with 12 bases between. Selection for sequencing was limited to patients who had shown CD8+CD57+ cell expansion by flow cytometry. The chain couples TRBV20-1 to TRBJ2-5, with TRBD1 as a possible D gene (6 bases). The sample consisted of sorted CD4+, CD8+, or CD8+CD57+ T cells (not recorded which) from PBMCs. The source is a human donor with aplastic anemia. The CDR3 nucleotides are TGCAGTGCTAGATTCGGGACAATGGAGACCCAGTACTTC. This encodes CSARFGTMETQYF.